This is a list of T cell receptor beta chains from one sample in a study of blood T cell repertoires in COVID-19. Only in-frame clones appear in the TCRdb table, and some are missing; sequencing was by immunoSEQ multiplex PCR. The table has some 300,000 clones, approximately 86% seen once. Sequences were obtained from PBMCs or T cells enriched from blood (not recorded which). These receptors all come from a woman younger than 45 who had recovered from COVID-19. Both conserved end residues are trimmed from each CDR3.

length: 13; V: TRBV19; CDR3: ASSRDRGPNYGYT
length: 14; V: TRBV28; CDR3: ASSLISRGIAGELF
length: 11; V: TRBV24-1; CDR3: ATSDKGLKGYT
length: 11; V: TRBV15; CDR3: ATSSNLNEKLF
length: 13; V: TRBV27; CDR3: ASGKEPSGAYGYT
length: 14; V: TRBV19; CDR3: ASSYGQGKKREKLF
length: 10; V: TRBV11-1; CDR3: ASSRQTYEQY
length: 11; V: TRBV29-1; CDR3: SAGQGPTYEQY
length: 15; V: TRBV3-1/TRBV3-2; CDR3: ASSQDKRDRGSQPQH
length: 10; V: TRBV2; CDR3: ASRDRGNTIY
length: 11; V: TRBV3-1/TRBV3-2; CDR3: ASSQDQGREQY
length: 17; V: TRBV7-9; CDR3: ASSLFIGPSGGHYNEQF
length: 17; V: TRBV29-1; CDR3: SVAPGTSGRFSSYNEQF
length: 15; V: TRBV19; CDR3: ASSLDSTGGGYNEQF
length: 14; V: TRBV6-1; CDR3: ASSALSWRGNTEAF
length: 11; V: TRBV7-8; CDR3: ASSSGGATEAF
length: 13; V: TRBV14; CDR3: ASSPPGVTNEKLF
length: 13; V: TRBV11-3; CDR3: ASSLRGQVADTQY
length: 15; V: TRBV10-1; CDR3: ASSAETGAPGDQPQH
length: 12; V: TRBV28; CDR3: ASSLGTVGYGYT